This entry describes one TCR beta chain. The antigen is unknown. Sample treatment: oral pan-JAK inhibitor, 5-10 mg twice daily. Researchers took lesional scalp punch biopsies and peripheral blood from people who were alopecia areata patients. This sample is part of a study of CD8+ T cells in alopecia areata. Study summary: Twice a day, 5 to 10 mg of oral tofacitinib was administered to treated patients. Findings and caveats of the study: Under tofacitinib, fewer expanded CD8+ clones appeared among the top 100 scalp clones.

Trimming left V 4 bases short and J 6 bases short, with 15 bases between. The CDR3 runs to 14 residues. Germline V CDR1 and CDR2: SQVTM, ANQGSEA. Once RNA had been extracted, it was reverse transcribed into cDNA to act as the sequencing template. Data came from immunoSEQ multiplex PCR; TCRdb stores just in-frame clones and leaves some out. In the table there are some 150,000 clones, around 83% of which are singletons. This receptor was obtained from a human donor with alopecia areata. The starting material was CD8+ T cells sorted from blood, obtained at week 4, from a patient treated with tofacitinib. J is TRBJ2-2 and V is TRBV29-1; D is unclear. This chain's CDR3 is CSVAVLTDAGELFF. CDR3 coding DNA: TGCAGCGTTGCGGTCCTAACGGATGCCGGGGAGCTGTTTTTT.